The clone carrying this T cell receptor (beta chain) has at least ten counts. Its antigen is undetermined. MiXCR was run by TCRdb on the reads, yielding one entry per CDR3 protein. Of more than 150,000 distinct CDR3 sequences in the sample, roughly a fifth were seen once. Germline V gene sequence: CDR1 DFQATT, CDR2 SNEGSKA (reference sequence). V lost 0 bases to trimming and J lost 4 bases, with 12 bases between them. The CDR3 is 14 residues long. The sample belongs to a study of T cell repertoires in cytomegalovirus infection. In the study overall: Both a matching HLA type and CMV infection were indicated by public TCR beta signatures.

Overall study findings and caveats: CMV-specific TCR beta clonotypes restricted by HLA-C dominated the ex vivo response. Totalled public TCR beta family frequency picked out people who carried CMV plus the relevant HLA.

The genes are TRBV20-1 and TRBJ1-2, with a weak D call TRBD1 (5 bases). Material for sequencing was PBMCs. This TCR derives from a human donor in good health (CMV status not recorded). Some clones in this sample may be carry-over from other donors' samples. CDR3 in DNA: TGCAGTGCTAGAGATCCCCAGGGTGGCTATGGCTACACCTTC. It specifies CSARDPQGGYGYTF.